This T cell receptor beta chain was identified in a study of naive and memory T cell subsets. Trimming removed 3 bases from V and 2 bases from J, with 17 bases in between. Germline V gives CDR1 SQVTM, CDR2 ANQGSEA. This CDR3 is 16 amino acids long. In its sample, this clonotype was seen a few times. Antigen specificity is unknown. Two oligonucleotides, mixed equimolar, formed the beta constant-region primer covering TRBC1 and TRBC2. The ligated cDNA underwent four PCR rounds using SP2 and nested alpha and beta constant-region primers. An oligonucleotide with the SP2 primer and a 12-nucleotide UMI was ligated to the cDNA 3' end. TCRdb passed the UMI-ligation and nested PCR reads through MiXCR, listing each CDR3 protein once. This table has about 120,000 distinct CDR3 sequences, over 30% appearing once. Study-wide results and caveats: Clonotypes here are unpaired alpha or beta chain sequences.

Sequenced sample: central memory CD4+ T cells from blood. The chain has TRBV29-1 and TRBJ1-5; weak D call: TRBD1 (6 bases). The TCR comes from a human donor in good health. For the CDR3, the DNA is TGCAGCGTTGATCGGGGGGCCAGGGAGGGCAATCAGCCCCAGCATTTT. This codes for CSVDRGAREGNQPQHF.